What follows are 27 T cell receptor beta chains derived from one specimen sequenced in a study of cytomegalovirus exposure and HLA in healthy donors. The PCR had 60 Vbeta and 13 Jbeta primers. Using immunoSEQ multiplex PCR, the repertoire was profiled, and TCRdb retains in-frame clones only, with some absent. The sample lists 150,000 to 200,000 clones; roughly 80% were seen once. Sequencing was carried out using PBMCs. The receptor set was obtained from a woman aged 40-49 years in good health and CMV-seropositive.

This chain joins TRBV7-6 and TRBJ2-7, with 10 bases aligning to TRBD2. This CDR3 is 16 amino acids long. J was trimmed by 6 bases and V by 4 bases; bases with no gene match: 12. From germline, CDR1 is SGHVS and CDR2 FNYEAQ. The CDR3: CASSSLVWTSGGEQYF. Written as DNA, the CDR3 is TGTGCCAGCAGCTCCCTAGTTTGGACTAGCGGTGGCGAGCAGTACTTC.

In DNA form, the CDR3 reads TGTGCCAGTAGTATTAAGCGGGAGAAGGGCTACGAGCAGTACTTC. Translation gives CASSIKREKGYEQYF. This chain connects TRBV19 to TRBJ2-7, with 8 nucleotides matching TRBD2. The CDR3 covers 15 residues. Unmatched junction bases numbered 7, after V lost 3 bases and J lost 3 bases. CDR1 is LNHDA, CDR2 SQIVND, per germline (reference sequence).

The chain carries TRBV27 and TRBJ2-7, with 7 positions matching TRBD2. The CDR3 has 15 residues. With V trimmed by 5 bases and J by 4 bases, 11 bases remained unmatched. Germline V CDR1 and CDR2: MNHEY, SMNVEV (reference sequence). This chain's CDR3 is CASSKSGLAGYEQYF. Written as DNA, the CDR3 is TGTGCCAGCAGTAAAAGCGGGTTAGCGGGTTACGAGCAGTACTTC.

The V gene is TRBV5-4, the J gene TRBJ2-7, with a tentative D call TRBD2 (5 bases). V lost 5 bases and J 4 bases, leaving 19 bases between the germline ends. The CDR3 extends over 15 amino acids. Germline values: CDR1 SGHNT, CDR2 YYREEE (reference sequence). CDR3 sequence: CASSPLAGETYEQYF. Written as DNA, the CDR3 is TGTGCCAGCAGTCCCCTAGCAGGAGAAACTTACGAGCAGTACTTC.

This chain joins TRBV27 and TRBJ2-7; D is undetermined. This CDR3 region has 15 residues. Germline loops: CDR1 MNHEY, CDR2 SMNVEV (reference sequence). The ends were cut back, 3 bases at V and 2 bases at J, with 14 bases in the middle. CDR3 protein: CASSLVRSSPYEQYF. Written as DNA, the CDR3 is TGTGCCAGCAGTTTGGTAAGGAGCTCCCCCTACGAGCAGTACTTC.

The CDR3 DNA is TGTGCCAGCATTGGCAACACTGAAGCTTTCTTT. Residues: CASIGNTEAFF. V gene TRBV6-1 combines with J gene TRBJ1-1; D remains ambiguous. There are 11 residues in the CDR3. Germline-derived CDR1 and CDR2 are MNHNS and SASEGT. The germline V and J ends were trimmed by 7 bases and 2 bases, with 5 bases remaining between them.

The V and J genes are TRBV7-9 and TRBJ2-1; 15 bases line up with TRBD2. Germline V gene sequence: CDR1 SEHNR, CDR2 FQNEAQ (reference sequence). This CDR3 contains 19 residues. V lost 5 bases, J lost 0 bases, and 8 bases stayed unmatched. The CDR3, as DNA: TGTGCCAGCAGCAGAGGACTAGCGGGAGGGCCCGGCTCCTACAATGAGCAGTTCTTC. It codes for CASSRGLAGGPGSYNEQFF.

The CDR3 sequence: CASSRLPGSGRIHEQYF. The CDR3 DNA reads as TGTGCCAGCAGCCGTCTACCGGGAAGCGGGAGAATCCACGAGCAGTACTTC. This chain joins TRBV5-4 and TRBJ2-7, with TRBD2 identical over 8 bases. The length of the CDR3 is 17 residues. V lost 4 bases to trimming and J lost 5 bases; unmatched junction nucleotides: 17. The germline V gene has CDR1 SGHNT and CDR2 YYREEE (reference sequence).

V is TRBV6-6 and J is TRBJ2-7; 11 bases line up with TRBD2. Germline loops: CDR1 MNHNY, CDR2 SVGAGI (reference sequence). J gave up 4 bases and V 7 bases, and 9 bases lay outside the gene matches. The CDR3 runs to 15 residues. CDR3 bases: TGTGCCAGCACCAAGGGAACTAGCGGGAGATACGAGCAGTACTTC. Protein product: CASTKGTSGRYEQYF.

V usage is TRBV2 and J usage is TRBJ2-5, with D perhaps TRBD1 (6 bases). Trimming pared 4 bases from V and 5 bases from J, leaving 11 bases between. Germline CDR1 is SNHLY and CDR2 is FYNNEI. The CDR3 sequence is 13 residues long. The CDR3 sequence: CASSGGGRETQYF. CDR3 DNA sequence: TGTGCCAGCAGTGGTGGGGGCCGGGAGACCCAGTACTTC.

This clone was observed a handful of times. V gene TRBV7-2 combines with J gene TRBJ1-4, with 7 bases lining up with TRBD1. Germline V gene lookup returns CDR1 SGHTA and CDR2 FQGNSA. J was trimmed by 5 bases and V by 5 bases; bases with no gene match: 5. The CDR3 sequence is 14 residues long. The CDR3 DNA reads TGTGCCAGCAGCAGGGGGCTCTCGAATGAAAAACTGTTTTTT. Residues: CASSRGLSNEKLFF.

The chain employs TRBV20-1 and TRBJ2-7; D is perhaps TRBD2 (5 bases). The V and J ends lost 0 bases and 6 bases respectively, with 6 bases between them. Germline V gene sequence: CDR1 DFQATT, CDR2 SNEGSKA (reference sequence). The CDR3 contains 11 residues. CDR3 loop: CSARDEGEQYF. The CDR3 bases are TGCAGTGCTAGAGATGAGGGCGAGCAGTACTTC.

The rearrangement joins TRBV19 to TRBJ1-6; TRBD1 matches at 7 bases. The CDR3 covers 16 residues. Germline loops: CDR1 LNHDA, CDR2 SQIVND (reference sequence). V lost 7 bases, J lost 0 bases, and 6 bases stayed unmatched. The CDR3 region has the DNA TGTGCCAGTAAATCGACAGGGAGCTCCTATAATTCACCCCTCCACTTT. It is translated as CASKSTGSSYNSPLHF.

The CDR3 reads CASSQDTAGGGADTQYF. DNA of the CDR3: TGCGCCAGCAGCCAAGATACCGCGGGAGGAGGGGCAGATACGCAGTATTTT. The chain couples TRBV4-1 to TRBJ2-3; 8 bases agree with TRBD2. The CDR3 has 17 amino acids. Losses at the gene ends were 0 bases for V and 4 bases for J; bases not matched to a gene: 9. Looked up from germline, CDR1 is MGHRA and CDR2 is YSYEKL.

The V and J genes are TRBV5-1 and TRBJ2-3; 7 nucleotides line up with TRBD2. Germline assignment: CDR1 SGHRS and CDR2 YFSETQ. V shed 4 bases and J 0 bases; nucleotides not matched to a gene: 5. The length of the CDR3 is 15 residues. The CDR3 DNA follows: TGCGCCAGCAGCACAAAAGCGGGAAGCACAGATACGCAGTATTTT. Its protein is CASSTKAGSTDTQYF. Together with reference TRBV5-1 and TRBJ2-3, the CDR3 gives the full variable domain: KAGVTQTPRYLIKTRGQQVTLSCSPISGHRSVSWYQQTPGQGLQFLFEYFSETQRNKGNFPGRFSGRQFSNSRSEMNVSTLELGDSALYLCASSTKAGSTDTQYFGPGTRLTVL.

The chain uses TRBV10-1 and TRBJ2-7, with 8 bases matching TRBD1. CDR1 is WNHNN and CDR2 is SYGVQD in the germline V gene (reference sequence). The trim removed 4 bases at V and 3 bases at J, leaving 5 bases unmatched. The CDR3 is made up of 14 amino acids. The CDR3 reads CASSATGAIYEQYF. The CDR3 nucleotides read TGCGCCAGCAGTGCGACAGGGGCTATCTACGAGCAGTACTTC.

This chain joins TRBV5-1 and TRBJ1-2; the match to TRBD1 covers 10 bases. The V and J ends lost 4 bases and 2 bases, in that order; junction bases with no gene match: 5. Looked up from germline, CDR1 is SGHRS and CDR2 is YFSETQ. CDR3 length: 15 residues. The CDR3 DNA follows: TGCGCCAGCAGCGCCCGGGACAGGGGAAACTATGGCTACACCTTC. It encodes CASSARDRGNYGYTF. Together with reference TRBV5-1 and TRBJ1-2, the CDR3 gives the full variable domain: KAGVTQTPRYLIKTRGQQVTLSCSPISGHRSVSWYQQTPGQGLQFLFEYFSETQRNKGNFPGRFSGRQFSNSRSEMNVSTLELGDSALYLCASSARDRGNYGYTFGSGTRLTVV.

CDR3 nucleotides: TGTGCCAGCAGCCCGTCCCCGAATAGCATTCAGTACTTC. Translating it yields CASSPSPNSIQYF. The genes are TRBV7-2 and TRBJ2-4; D call uncertain. V lost 5 bases and J 9 bases, leaving 14 bases between the germline ends. The CDR3 covers 13 residues. Per germline, CDR1 SGHTA and CDR2 FQGNSA.

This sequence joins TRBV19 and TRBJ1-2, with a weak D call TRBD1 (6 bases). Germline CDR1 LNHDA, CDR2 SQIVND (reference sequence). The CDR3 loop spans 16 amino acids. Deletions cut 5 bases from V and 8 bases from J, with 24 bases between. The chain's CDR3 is CASSPMQSGTRSGYTF. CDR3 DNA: TGTGCCAGTAGTCCTATGCAGTCCGGGACAAGGAGCGGCTACACCTTC.

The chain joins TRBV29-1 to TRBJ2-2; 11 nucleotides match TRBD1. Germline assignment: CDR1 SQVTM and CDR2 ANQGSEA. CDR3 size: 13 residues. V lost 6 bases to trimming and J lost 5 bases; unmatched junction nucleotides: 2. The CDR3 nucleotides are TGCAGCGTAGGACAGGGGGCTACCGGGGAGCTGTTTTTT. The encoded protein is CSVGQGATGELFF.

In DNA form, the CDR3 reads TGCGCCAGCAGCTTGACCGGGACAGGAAGCTCCTACGAGCAGTACTTC. Protein sequence: CASSLTGTGSSYEQYF. The chain recombines TRBV5-1 with TRBJ2-7; 8 bases agree with TRBD1. J lost 0 bases, V lost 1 base, and 6 bases had no gene match. The CDR3 consists of 16 residues. Germline CDR1 is SGHRS and CDR2 is YFSETQ.

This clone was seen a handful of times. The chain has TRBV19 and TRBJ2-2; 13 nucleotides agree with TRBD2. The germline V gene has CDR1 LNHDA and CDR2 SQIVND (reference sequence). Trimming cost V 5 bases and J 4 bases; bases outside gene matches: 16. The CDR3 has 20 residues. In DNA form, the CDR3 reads TGTGCCAGTAGTGCCCGGCTCGGACTAGCGGGAGTCCGGGGCACCGGGGAGCTGTTTTTT. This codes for CASSARLGLAGVRGTGELFF.

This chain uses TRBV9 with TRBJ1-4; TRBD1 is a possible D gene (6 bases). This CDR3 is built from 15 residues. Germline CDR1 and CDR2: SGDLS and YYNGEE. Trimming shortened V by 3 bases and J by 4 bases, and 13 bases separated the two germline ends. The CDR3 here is CASSGGDRYNEKLFF. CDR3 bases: TGTGCCAGCAGCGGAGGCGACAGGTATAATGAAAAACTGTTTTTT. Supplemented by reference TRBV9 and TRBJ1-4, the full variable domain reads DSGVTQTPKHLITATGQRVTLRCSPRSGDLSVYWYQQSLDQGLQFLIQYYNGEERAKGNILERFSAQQFPDLHSELNLSSLELGDSALYFCASSGGDRYNEKLFFGSGTQLSVL.

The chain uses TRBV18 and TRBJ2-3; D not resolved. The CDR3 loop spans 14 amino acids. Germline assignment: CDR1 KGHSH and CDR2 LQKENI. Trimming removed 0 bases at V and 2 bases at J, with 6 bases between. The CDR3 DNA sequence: TGTGCCAGCTCACCACCGTCTAACACAGATACGCAGTATTTT. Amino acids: CASSPPSNTDTQYF.

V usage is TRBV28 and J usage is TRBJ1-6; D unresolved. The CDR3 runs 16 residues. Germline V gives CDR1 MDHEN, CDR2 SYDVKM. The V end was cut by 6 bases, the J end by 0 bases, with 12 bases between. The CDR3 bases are TGTGCCAGCAGGGCCCGGGGAAGCTCCTATAATTCACCCCTCCACTTT. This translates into CASRARGSSYNSPLHF. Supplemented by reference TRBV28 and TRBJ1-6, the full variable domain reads DVKVTQSSRYLVKRTGEKVFLECVQDMDHENMFWYRQDPGLGLRLIYFSYDVKMKEKGDIPEGYSVSREKKERFSLILESASTNQTSMYLCASRARGSSYNSPLHFGNGTRLTVT.

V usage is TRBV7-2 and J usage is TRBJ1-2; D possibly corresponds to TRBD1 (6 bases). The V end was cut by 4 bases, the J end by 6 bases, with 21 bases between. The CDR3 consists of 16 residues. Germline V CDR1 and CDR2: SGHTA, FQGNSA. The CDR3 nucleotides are TGTGCCAGCAGCTCCGCCGGGGGGGGCGGAGGGAATGGCTACACCTTC. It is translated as CASSSAGGGGGNGYTF.

In DNA, the CDR3 is TGTGCCAGCAGCCCGGGCAGGGTGCCTAATGAAAAACTGTTTTTT. Protein sequence: CASSPGRVPNEKLFF. The rearrangement uses TRBV28 and TRBJ1-4; a possible D gene is TRBD1 (5 bases). Germline CDR1 is MDHEN and CDR2 is SYDVKM. The CDR3 runs to 15 residues. Trimming cost V 6 bases and J 3 bases, with 14 bases left between them.